The clone carrying this T cell receptor beta chain was seen once. This entry comes from a study of blood T cell repertoires in COVID-19. Some clones are missing from TCRdb's copy, which holds only in-frame ones; the method was immunoSEQ multiplex PCR. The repertoire holds 220,000 or so clones, around 90% seen once, with under 7% in the top ten. Per germline, CDR1 SGHAT and CDR2 FQNNGV. The CDR3 has 16 residues. The germline V and J ends were trimmed by 1 base and 2 bases, with 15 bases remaining between them. The chain uses TRBV11-2 and TRBJ2-7; D gene ambiguous. Sequenced: peripheral blood. The sequence came from a man aged 55 to 69 who had recovered from COVID-19. CDR3 region: CASSLVGAIPTYEQYF. CDR3 nucleotide sequence: TGTGCCAGCAGCTTAGTCGGAGCTATACCCACCTACGAGCAGTACTTC. Full variable domain (outside the CDR3, taken from reference TRBV11-2 and TRBJ2-7): EAGVAQSPRYKIIEKRQSVAFWCNPISGHATLYWYQQILGQGPKLLIQFQNNGVVDDSQLPKDRFSAERLKGVDSTLKIQPAKLEDSAVYLCASSLVGAIPTYEQYFGPGTRLTVT.